This T cell receptor (beta chain) was recorded in a study of blood T cell repertoires in COVID-19. This CDR3 is built from 16 residues. The germline CDR1 and CDR2 sequences are MDHEN and SYDVKM. Germline trimming cut 8 bases from V and 1 base from J; bases unmatched to any gene: 11. Measured with immunoSEQ multiplex PCR; TCRdb has only the in-frame clones, and not every one. The sample carries about 340,000 clones, around 85% recorded once. Sequenced sample: PBMCs or T cells enriched from blood (not recorded which). The chain couples TRBV28 to TRBJ1-5; TRBD1 agrees at 7 bases. This clonotype was obtained from a woman aged 40-49 years with acute COVID-19. DNA for the CDR3: TGTGCCAGCGCACTCCGGGACAGCTTAAGCAATCAGCCCCAGCATTTT. Its protein product is CASALRDSLSNQPQHF. Full variable domain (missing parts from reference TRBV28 and TRBJ1-5): DVKVTQSSRYLVKRTGEKVFLECVQDMDHENMFWYRQDPGLGLRLIYFSYDVKMKEKGDIPEGYSVSREKKERFSLILESASTNQTSMYLCASALRDSLSNQPQHFGDGTRLSIL.